Each of the 19 T cell receptor beta chains below was sequenced from the same sample in a study of beta chain features in type 1 diabetes. Regarding the study as a whole: Shortening that was moderate but significant affected the TCRB CDR3s of Type 1 diabetes patients in all four CD4+ subsets.

Reverse transcription of all isolated RNA meant that expressed TCRB transcripts were sequenced. The table came from immunoSEQ multiplex PCR; TCRdb's copy has only in-frame clones and leaves some out. Of about 340,000 clones in the sample, over 7% were seen once. The antigens for these receptors are not known. The source material was central memory CD4+ T cells from blood. The receptors shown here come from a man aged 25-45 years with type 1 diabetes.

The table lists this clone with a few counts. The rearrangement links TRBV18 to TRBJ2-7; the D is unclear. Trimming took off 5 bases at V and 2 bases at J, with 10 bases between the two ends. The V gene's germline CDR1 is KGHSH and CDR2 LQKENI. This CDR3 has 13 amino acids. CDR3 loop: CASSIDRTYEQYF. For the CDR3, the DNA is TGTGCCAGCTCAATCGACCGCACCTACGAGCAGTACTTC.

This clone has more than one count but fewer than ten. V and J are TRBV25-1 and TRBJ2-2; D gene uncertain. Germline V lookup: CDR1 MGHDK, CDR2 SYGVNS. V lost 1 base to trimming and J lost 5 bases, with 11 bases between them. The CDR3 is made up of 15 amino acids. CDR3 nucleotides: TGTGCCAGCAGTGAATTGACTGCGCAGACCGGGGAGCTGTTTTTT. Protein: CASSELTAQTGELFF.

Notes on this clone: At the DNA level, this CDR3 is encoded by other sequences in the same sample as well. J is TRBJ1-2 and V is TRBV6-5; D possibly corresponds to TRBD1 (6 bases). This CDR3 is 14 amino acids long. V was cut by 5 bases and J by 4 bases, with 14 bases left in between. Germline CDR1 MNHEY, CDR2 SVGAGI. CDR3 nucleotides: TGTGCCAGCAGTGAACAGGGAGGAATCTATGGCTACACCTTC. It specifies CASSEQGGIYGYTF.

This clone appeared a few times. The chain recombines TRBV20-1 with TRBJ2-5; unclear D gene. Between the trimmed V and J ends, which lost 5 bases and 7 bases, there was a span of 11 bases. Per the germline V gene, CDR1 is DFQATT and CDR2 is SNEGSKA (reference sequence). There are 11 residues in the CDR3. This CDR3 is CSASPPGTQYF. DNA of the CDR3: TGCAGTGCTTCTCCGCCCGGGACCCAGTACTTC.

The chain has TRBV2 and TRBJ1-2; no clear D gene. The CDR3 length is 13 residues. Germline V gives CDR1 SNHLY, CDR2 FYNNEI. Trimming shortened V by 2 bases and J by 4 bases, and 8 bases separated the two germline ends. CDR3 in amino acids: CASSERQIYGYTF. The DNA for the CDR3 is TGTGCCAGCAGTGAACGTCAGATCTATGGCTACACCTTC.

The chain recombines TRBV2 with TRBJ2-1, with D tentatively TRBD1 (6 bases). Germline lookup yields CDR1 SNHLY and CDR2 FYNNEI. This CDR3 has 14 residues. The V end lost 6 bases, the J end lost 0 bases, and 9 bases lay between the germline ends. The CDR3 reads CASRDSSSYNEQFF. The CDR3 DNA reads as TGTGCCAGCAGGGACAGCTCCTCCTACAATGAGCAGTTCTTC.

The V call is TRBV7-2, the J call TRBJ2-3; 10 bases agree with TRBD2. The V and J ends lost 0 bases and 4 bases, in that order; junction bases with no gene match: 4. Looked up from germline, CDR1 is SGHTA and CDR2 is FQGNSA. The CDR3 sequence is 16 residues long. The CDR3 coding sequence is TGTGCCAGCAGCTTAGCGCCACTAGCGGGGTCAGATACGCAGTATTTT. This translates into CASSLAPLAGSDTQYF.

Turning to this clone: The sample contains more than one DNA sequence encoding this CDR3. The chain is built from TRBV29-1 and TRBJ2-7; no clear D gene. The CDR3 spans 13 residues. Per the germline V gene, CDR1 is SQVTM and CDR2 is ANQGSEA. Trimming removed 4 bases from V and 1 base from J, with 11 bases in between. CDR3 nucleotides: TGCAGCGTTGTCCCCAGTGGGTCCTACGAGCAGTACTTC. This gives the protein CSVVPSGSYEQYF.

DNA for the CDR3: TGTGCCAGCAGTCGGGACTCTGGAAACACCATATATTTT. Translating gives CASSRDSGNTIYF. The V gene is TRBV6-5, the J gene TRBJ1-3; D is undetermined. Per the germline V gene, CDR1 is MNHEY and CDR2 is SVGAGI. The ends were cut back, 5 bases at V and 0 bases at J, with 5 bases in the middle. The CDR3 loop spans 13 amino acids.

The table lists this clone with a few counts. The rearrangement links TRBV2 to TRBJ1-2; 8 bases agree with TRBD1. The ends lost 6 bases at V and 3 bases at J; junction bases unmatched: 0. Germline CDR1 SNHLY, CDR2 FYNNEI. The CDR3 is 12 residues long. This CDR3 reads CASRGQDYGYTF. The CDR3 DNA is TGTGCCAGCAGGGGACAGGACTATGGCTACACCTTC.

This clone was seen more than once but under ten times. The V and J genes are TRBV19 and TRBJ2-1; 11 bases are a match to TRBD2. CDR3 length: 15 residues. After removal of 4 bases from V and 9 bases from J, the junction contained 8 bases not matched to a gene. Germline V lookup: CDR1 LNHDA, CDR2 SQIVND (reference sequence). The CDR3 coding sequence is TGTGCCAGTAGTACGCTAGCGGGGGGAGGCGTTGAGCAGTTCTTC. Protein sequence: CASSTLAGGGVEQFF.

J is TRBJ2-4 and V is TRBV27; 7 bases line up with TRBD1. The CDR3 spans 13 residues. With 3 bases clipped from V and 6 bases from J, the junction kept 2 bases outside the gene matches. Germline CDR1 MNHEY, CDR2 SMNVEV (reference sequence). This CDR3 is CASSLNRGNIQYF. DNA for the CDR3: TGTGCCAGCAGTTTGAACAGGGGAAACATTCAGTACTTC.

The chain links TRBV28 to TRBJ1-5; D is undetermined. Looked up from germline, CDR1 is MDHEN and CDR2 is SYDVKM. This CDR3 has 12 amino acids. Trimming removed 8 bases at V and 5 bases at J, with 10 bases between. The CDR3 bases are TGTGCCAGCGAAACGGTAGATCAGCCCCAGCATTTT. It specifies CASETVDQPQHF.

This clone was recorded a few times. This chain joins TRBV6-1 and TRBJ2-1; maybe TRBD1 (6 bases). V was shortened by 8 bases and J by 8 bases, with 16 bases between the two germline ends. Germline lookup yields CDR1 MNHNS and CDR2 SASEGT. The CDR3 spans 13 residues. DNA for the CDR3: TGTGCCAGCCGAGCCGCCCAGGGGTATGAGCAGTTCTTC. Its protein product is CASRAAQGYEQFF.

The V and J genes are TRBV27 and TRBJ2-7, with D possibly matching TRBD2 (5 bases). Trimming removed 3 bases from V and 2 bases from J, with 11 bases in between. CDR3 length equals 14 residues. In germline, CDR1 is MNHEY, CDR2 SMNVEV (reference sequence). As DNA, the CDR3 is TGTGCCAGCAGTTTCTCCGGGGAACCCTACGAGCAGTACTTC. It codes for CASSFSGEPYEQYF.

The gene calls are TRBV7-9 and TRBJ1-1, with 10 positions matching TRBD1. The trim removed 1 base at V and 7 bases at J, leaving 9 bases unmatched. This CDR3 is built from 16 residues. CDR1 SEHNR and CDR2 FQNEAQ come from the germline V gene (reference sequence). CDR3: CASSLGMRQGAFEAFF. The CDR3 DNA reads as TGTGCCAGCAGCTTAGGTATGAGACAGGGGGCGTTTGAAGCTTTCTTT.

This clone was counted a single time. The chain links TRBV6-1 to TRBJ2-7, with D perhaps matching TRBD2 (6 bases). Germline V gives CDR1 MNHNS, CDR2 SASEGT. There are 12 residues in the CDR3. V was cut by 6 bases and J by 3 bases, with 9 bases left in between. The CDR3 region has the DNA TGTGCCAGCAGAGCGACTAGCTACGAGCAGTACTTC. This encodes CASRATSYEQYF.

This clone was recorded many times. This chain joins TRBV4-3 and TRBJ2-3; D is unclear. Germline V gene lookup returns CDR1 LGHNA and CDR2 YSLEER. Deletions cut 0 bases from V and 12 bases from J, with 25 bases between. This CDR3 region has 17 residues. The CDR3 region is CASSQEVSGLSGIAQYF. The CDR3 DNA follows: TGCGCCAGCAGCCAAGAAGTTTCGGGCCTCAGTGGGATAGCACAGTATTTT.

V is TRBV5-4 and J is TRBJ1-3; no clear D gene. V was shortened by 0 bases and J by 0 bases, with 10 bases between the two germline ends. The CDR3 spans 16 residues. Per germline, CDR1 SGHNT and CDR2 YYREEE (reference sequence). CDR3 sequence: CASSLAGLASGNTIYF. The CDR3 DNA follows: TGTGCCAGCAGCTTGGCAGGACTCGCCTCTGGAAACACCATATATTTT. Based on the CDR3 plus reference TRBV5-4 and TRBJ1-3, the full variable domain is ETGVTQSPTHLIKTRGQQVTLRCSSQSGHNTVSWYQQALGQGPQFIFQYYREEENGRGNFPPRFSGLQFPNYSSELNVNALELDDSALYLCASSLAGLASGNTIYFGEGSWLTVV.